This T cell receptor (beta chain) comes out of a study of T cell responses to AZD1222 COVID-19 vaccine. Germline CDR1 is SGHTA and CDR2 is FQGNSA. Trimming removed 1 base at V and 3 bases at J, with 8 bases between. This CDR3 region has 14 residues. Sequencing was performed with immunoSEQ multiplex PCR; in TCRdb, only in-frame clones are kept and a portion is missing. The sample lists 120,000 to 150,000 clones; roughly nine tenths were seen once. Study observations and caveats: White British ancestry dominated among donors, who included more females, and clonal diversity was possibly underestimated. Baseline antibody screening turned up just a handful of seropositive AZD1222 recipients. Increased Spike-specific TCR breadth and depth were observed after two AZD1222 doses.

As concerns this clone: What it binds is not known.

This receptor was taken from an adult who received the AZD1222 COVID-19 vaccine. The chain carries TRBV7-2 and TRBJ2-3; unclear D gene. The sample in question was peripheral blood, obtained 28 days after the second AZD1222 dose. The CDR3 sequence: CASSLGPVTDTQYF. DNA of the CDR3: TGTGCCAGCAGCTTAGGACCCGTGACAGATACGCAGTATTTT.